This T cell receptor (beta chain) was obtained from a study of blood T cells in healthy people across ages. A J-beta primer mix and a sample-barcoded 5' primer were used in a second PCR of about 7 to 12 cycles. TCRdb re-called the 5' RACE reads through MiXCR, storing one row per CDR3 protein. The sample lists fewer than 1 million distinct CDR3 sequences, around 43% seen once, with nearly 20% in the top ten. Only a few counts were recorded for this clonotype. V lost 3 bases, J lost 4 bases, and 3 bases stayed unmatched. The CDR3 loop spans 15 amino acids. Germline CDR1 DFQATT, CDR2 SNEGSKA (reference sequence).

The chain employs TRBV20-1 and TRBJ2-1; TRBD2 aligns across 13 bases. This TCR was recovered from a man aged 55-75 years in good health. Sequenced: blood. This CDR3 reads CSARTSGGLYNEQFF. For the CDR3, the DNA is TGCAGTGCTAGGACTAGCGGGGGGCTGTACAATGAGCAGTTCTTC.